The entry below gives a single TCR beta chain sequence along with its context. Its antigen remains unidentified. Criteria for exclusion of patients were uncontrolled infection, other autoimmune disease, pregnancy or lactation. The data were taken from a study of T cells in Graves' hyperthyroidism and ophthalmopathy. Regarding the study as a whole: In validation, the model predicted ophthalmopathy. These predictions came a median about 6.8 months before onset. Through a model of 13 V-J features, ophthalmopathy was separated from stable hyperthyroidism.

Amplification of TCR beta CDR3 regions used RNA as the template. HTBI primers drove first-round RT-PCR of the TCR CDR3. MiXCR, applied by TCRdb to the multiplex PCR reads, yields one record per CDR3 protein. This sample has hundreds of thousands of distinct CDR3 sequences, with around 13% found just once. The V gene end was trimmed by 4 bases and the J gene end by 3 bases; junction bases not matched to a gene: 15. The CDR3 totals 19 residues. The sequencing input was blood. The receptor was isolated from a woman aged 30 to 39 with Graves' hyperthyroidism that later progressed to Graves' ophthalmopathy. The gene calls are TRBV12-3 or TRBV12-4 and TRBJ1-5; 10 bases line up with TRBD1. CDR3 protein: CASSSRLVTGQGINQPQHF. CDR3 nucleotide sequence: TGTGCCAGCAGTTCCAGACTGGTTACGGGACAGGGGATCAATCAGCCCCAGCATTTT.